The 26 T cell receptor beta chains below come from one sample, sequenced in a study of sequential checkpoint blockade in melanoma. Profiling relied on immunoSEQ multiplex PCR, and the TCRdb table lists in-frame clones only, not all of them. The sample holds fewer than 25,000 clones, around 85% seen once. Regarding treatment: randomized to nivolumab then ipilimumab (arm A) or the reverse (arm B). The sequencing here drew on CD8+ T cells sorted from blood (inferred from file names), taken from a patient given nivolumab and ipilimumab in sequence. The receptors shown here come from a human donor with melanoma.

The genes are TRBV10-1 and TRBJ2-5; 7 nucleotides align to TRBD1. The V and J ends lost 1 base and 1 base, in that order; junction bases with no gene match: 3. Germline CDR1 and CDR2: WNHNN and SYGVQD (reference sequence). CDR3 length: 15 residues. The CDR3 is CASSEFGDSQETQYF. DNA for the CDR3: TGCGCCAGCAGTGAGTTTGGGGACAGCCAAGAGACCCAGTACTTC.

The CDR3 DNA reads as TGTGCCAGTAGTATGCCTGGGACAGGGCAAGTGGAGCAGTACTTC. It translates to CASSMPGTGQVEQYF. The chain recombines TRBV19 with TRBJ2-7; TRBD1 aligns across 9 bases. Germline V gene data show CDR1 as LNHDA and CDR2 as SQIVND (reference sequence). The CDR3 consists of 15 residues. Trimming took 3 bases from V and 7 from J; bases not matched to a gene: 10. The full variable domain, its missing parts supplied by reference TRBV19 and TRBJ2-7, is DGGITQSPKYLFRKEGQNVTLSCEQNLNHDAMYWYRQDPGQGLRLIYYSQIVNDFQKGDIAEGYSVSREKKESFPLTVTSAQKNPTAFYLCASSMPGTGQVEQYFGPGTRLTVT.

This clone was seen a handful of times. The CDR3 bases are TGTGCCAGCAGCGACAGGGGGCATAGCAATGAGCAGTTCTTC. This translates into CASSDRGHSNEQFF. The gene calls are TRBV27 and TRBJ2-1, with 10 bases matching TRBD1. Germline V gives CDR1 MNHEY, CDR2 SMNVEV (reference sequence). The CDR3 contains 14 residues. With V trimmed by 6 bases and J by 6 bases, 5 bases remained unmatched.

By frequency in the sample, this clone is medium-sized. The V call is TRBV28, the J call TRBJ1-2; 11 positions match TRBD1. Germline CDR1 MDHEN, CDR2 SYDVKM. The trim removed 3 bases at V and 8 bases at J, leaving 8 bases unmatched. This CDR3 comprises 15 residues. The CDR3 region has the DNA TGTGCCAGCAGTTTGTGGACAGGGGGCGGCGAGGGCTACACCTTC. This encodes CASSLWTGGGEGYTF.

The chain recombines TRBV6-5 with TRBJ1-2, with D possibly being TRBD1 (6 bases). Trimming shortened V by 0 bases and J by 2 bases, and 10 bases separated the two germline ends. The germline V gene encodes CDR1 MNHEY and CDR2 SVGAGI. The CDR3 runs to 15 residues. The chain's CDR3 is CASSYSARGNYGYTF. CDR3 coding DNA: TGTGCCAGCAGTTACTCTGCCAGGGGAAACTATGGCTACACCTTC.

V gene TRBV13 combines with J gene TRBJ2-6, with 7 bases identical to TRBD2. Germline CDR1 and CDR2: PRHDT and FYEKMQ (reference sequence). The trim removed 5 bases at V and 2 bases at J, leaving 6 bases unmatched. This CDR3 has 16 amino acids. CDR3 bases: TGTGCCAGCAGCGTGGCTGCGGGGGCTGGGGCCAACGTCCTGACTTTC. Amino acid sequence: CASSVAAGAGANVLTF.

V gene TRBV28 combines with J gene TRBJ1-5; weak D call: TRBD1 (6 bases). CDR3 size: 13 residues. V was cut by 5 bases and J by 4 bases, with 9 bases left in between. Germline V lookup: CDR1 MDHEN, CDR2 SYDVKM. The CDR3 protein is CASSATGNQPQHF. The DNA of the CDR3 is TGTGCCAGCAGTGCTACAGGGAATCAGCCCCAGCATTTT.

V and J are TRBV5-6 and TRBJ2-3; D may be TRBD1 (5 bases). This CDR3 contains 15 residues. The germline V and J ends were trimmed by 0 bases and 4 bases, with 12 bases remaining between them. Germline CDR1 SGHDT, CDR2 YYEEEE. CDR3 sequence (DNA): TGTGCCAGCAGCTTGGAGGTGGGGCTGGCAGATACGCAGTATTTT. Translation: CASSLEVGLADTQYF. The whole variable domain, remainder taken from reference TRBV5-6 and TRBJ2-3, is DAGVTQSPTHLIKTRGQQVTLRCSPKSGHDTVSWYQQALGQGPQFIFQYYEEEERQRGNFPDRFSGHQFPNYSSELNVNALLLGDSALYLCASSLEVGLADTQYFGPGTRLTVL.

This clone was detected a few times. The chain joins TRBV29-1 to TRBJ2-1, with 9 bases lining up with TRBD2. The CDR3 extends over 14 amino acids. After removal of 8 bases from V and 6 bases from J, the junction contained 11 bases not matched to a gene. Germline CDR1 is SQVTM and CDR2 is ANQGSEA. In nucleotides, the CDR3 is TGCAGCTTCTTAAGCGGGGGGTCGATCAATGAGCAGTTCTTC. Translating gives CSFLSGGSINEQFF.

The chain uses TRBV9 and TRBJ2-3; TRBD2 matches 14 bases. The CDR3 sequence is 18 residues long. V lost 3 bases to trimming and J lost 5 bases; unmatched junction nucleotides: 11. The V gene's germline CDR1 is SGDLS and CDR2 YYNGEE. For the CDR3, the DNA is TGTGCCAGCAGCGGTGACAGACTAGCGGGGGGGCCCGGAGATACGCAGTATTTT. It translates to CASSGDRLAGGPGDTQYF.

The CDR3 is CASSLYAELSNQPQHF. The CDR3 nucleotides are TGTGCCAGCAGTTTATATGCGGAACTTAGCAATCAGCCCCAGCATTTT. The chain recombines TRBV27 with TRBJ1-5; D is uncertain. Trimming took off 1 base at V and 0 bases at J, with 10 bases between the two ends. Germline CDR1 reads MNHEY; CDR2 reads SMNVEV (reference sequence). The CDR3 covers 16 residues.

This sequence joins TRBV6-5 and TRBJ1-2; a weak D match, TRBD1 (5 bases). Germline V lookup: CDR1 MNHEY, CDR2 SVGAGI. Trimming pared 3 bases from V and 4 bases from J, leaving 18 bases between. CDR3 length: 16 amino acids. The CDR3 spells CASSYSGSFLGYGYTF. The CDR3 region has the DNA TGTGCCAGCAGTTATTCAGGGTCGTTCTTGGGCTATGGCTACACCTTC.

This clone was observed a few times. V is TRBV4-3 and J is TRBJ1-4; possibly TRBD1 for D (5 bases). Trimming cost V 0 bases and J 9 bases, with 14 bases left between them. CDR3 length equals 15 residues. Germline CDR1 reads LGHNA; CDR2 reads YSLEER. The CDR3 here is CASSQDRAGYQKLFF. CDR3 DNA sequence: TGCGCCAGCAGCCAAGACAGGGCCGGTTATCAAAAACTGTTTTTT.

Sample share makes this clone medium-sized. V gene TRBV11-2 combines with J gene TRBJ2-5; D gene ambiguous. The CDR3 sequence is 13 residues long. The V end was cut by 5 bases, the J end by 4 bases, with 11 bases between. Germline V CDR1 and CDR2: SGHAT, FQNNGV. The CDR3 protein is CASSLENRETQYF. In DNA form, the CDR3 reads TGTGCCAGCAGCCTCGAGAACAGAGAGACCCAGTACTTC.

The rearrangement uses TRBV13 and TRBJ2-2; D is undetermined. Trimming shortened V by 2 bases and J by 5 bases, and 9 bases separated the two germline ends. Germline V lookup: CDR1 PRHDT, CDR2 FYEKMQ (reference sequence). This CDR3 has 14 amino acids. CDR3 in amino acids: CASSLLVETGELFF. The CDR3 nucleotides read TGTGCCAGCAGCTTACTAGTTGAAACCGGGGAGCTGTTTTTT.

The chain combines TRBV4-3 with TRBJ2-1; TRBD2 might be the D (5 bases). Trimming left V 3 bases short and J 0 bases short, with 21 bases between. The germline V gene encodes CDR1 LGHNA and CDR2 YSLEER. CDR3 length equals 19 residues. CDR3 nucleotide sequence: TGCGCCAGCAGCCACCCCAAGACCCAGGACTCGAGCTCCTACAATGAGCAGTTCTTC. It specifies CASSHPKTQDSSSYNEQFF.

The chain employs TRBV6-5 and TRBJ2-3; 10 positions agree with TRBD1. This CDR3 is 16 amino acids long. With 4 bases clipped from V and 3 bases from J, the junction kept 7 bases outside the gene matches. The germline CDR1 and CDR2 sequences are MNHEY and SVGAGI. The DNA of the CDR3 is TGTGCCAGCAGTTCCTTGACAGGGGGCTTTACAGATACGCAGTATTTT. It specifies CASSSLTGGFTDTQYF.

This clone has a handful of counts. The chain recombines TRBV7-9 with TRBJ2-7; 10 positions agree with TRBD1. Germline values: CDR1 SEHNR, CDR2 FQNEAQ (reference sequence). The CDR3 totals 14 residues. Trimming at V came to 6 bases and at J to 6 bases, leaving 8 bases not matched to a gene. CDR3 region: CASSLIGTGAEQYF. CDR3 in DNA: TGTGCCAGCAGTTTAATCGGGACAGGGGCCGAGCAGTACTTC. Using reference TRBV7-9 and TRBJ2-7 for the parts outside the CDR3, the full variable domain is DTGVSQNPRHKITKRGQNVTFRCDPISEHNRLYWYRQTLGQGPEFLTYFQNEAQLEKSRLLSDRFSAERPKGSFSTLEIQRTEQGDSAMYLCASSLIGTGAEQYFGPGTRLTVT.

This rearrangement joins TRBV6-6 to TRBJ1-2; D call uncertain. This CDR3 has 15 residues. V lost 0 bases and J lost 5, with 13 bases in between. Germline V gene lookup returns CDR1 MNHNY and CDR2 SVGAGI (reference sequence). The DNA for the CDR3 is TGTGCCAGCAGTTACTCCCCCAGGCTCCAATATGGCTACACCTTC. Translation: CASSYSPRLQYGYTF.

The gene calls are TRBV6-1 and TRBJ2-7; D possibly corresponds to TRBD2 (6 bases). This CDR3 region has 13 residues. V was pared by 6 bases and J by 3 bases, with 12 bases between. Germline lookup yields CDR1 MNHNS and CDR2 SASEGT. The CDR3 DNA is TGTGCCAGCAGGGAGGGCACCCTCTACGAGCAGTACTTC. It specifies CASREGTLYEQYF.

This rearrangement joins TRBV4-3 to TRBJ2-2; TRBD2 matches 8 bases. The junction had 4 bases not matched to a gene; V was cut back by 0 bases and J by 7 bases. The CDR3 has 15 amino acids. Germline V CDR1 and CDR2: LGHNA, YSLEER. The CDR3 loop is CASSQDFGTSGELFF. DNA of the CDR3: TGCGCCAGCAGCCAAGACTTTGGGACTAGCGGGGAGCTGTTTTTT.

The chain employs TRBV7-2 and TRBJ1-2; 7 nucleotides align to TRBD1. V dropped 1 base and J dropped 1; count of bases not matched to a gene: 9. CDR3 length: 17 amino acids. Germline lookup yields CDR1 SGHTA and CDR2 FQGNSA. The DNA for the CDR3 is TGTGCCAGCAGCTTAGTCGGGTCCAGGGGGTATAACTATGGCTACACCTTC. It yields the protein CASSLVGSRGYNYGYTF. The complete variable domain, with remaining parts taken from reference TRBV7-2 and TRBJ1-2, reads GAGVSQSPSNKVTEKGKDVELRCDPISGHTALYWYRQSLGQGLEFLIYFQGNSAPDKSGLPSDRFSAERTGGSVSTLTIQRTQQEDSAVYLCASSLVGSRGYNYGYTFGSGTRLTVV.

The chain has TRBV12-5 and TRBJ2-1; TRBD1 might be the D (6 bases). Per germline, CDR1 LGHNT and CDR2 FRNRAP. The V end was cut by 5 bases, the J end by 1 base, with 12 bases between. This CDR3 has 15 residues. The CDR3 is CASGPEGGSYNEQFF. The CDR3 DNA is TGTGCTAGTGGTCCAGAAGGGGGTTCCTACAATGAGCAGTTCTTC.

The chain recombines TRBV27 with TRBJ2-3, with 8 nucleotides matching TRBD1. With V trimmed by 9 bases and J by 7 bases, 15 bases remained unmatched. The CDR3 consists of 15 residues. CDR1 and CDR2 (germline): MNHEY, SMNVEV (reference sequence). The CDR3 reads CASTNRGYNLNTQYF. The CDR3 DNA reads TGTGCCAGTACTAACAGGGGGTATAACTTAAATACGCAGTATTTT.

J is TRBJ1-3 and V is TRBV19; D is perhaps TRBD1 (6 bases). The germline V gene has CDR1 LNHDA and CDR2 SQIVND (reference sequence). Trimming shortened V by 4 bases and J by 2 bases, and 9 bases separated the two germline ends. This CDR3 is 14 amino acids long. CDR3 nucleotides: TGTGCCAGTAGTACTTGGGACACTGGAAACACCATATATTTT. Translation: CASSTWDTGNTIYF.

The table lists this clone with a few counts. The chain joins TRBV7-9 to TRBJ2-7, with 7 bases identical to TRBD1. The length of the CDR3 is 13 residues. The J segment lost 2 bases and the V segment lost 4 bases, leaving 2 bases of the junction unmatched. Germline CDR1 SEHNR, CDR2 FQNEAQ (reference sequence). The DNA of the CDR3 is TGTGCCAGCAGCTACGGGACAGCCTACGAGCAGTACTTC. It is translated as CASSYGTAYEQYF.